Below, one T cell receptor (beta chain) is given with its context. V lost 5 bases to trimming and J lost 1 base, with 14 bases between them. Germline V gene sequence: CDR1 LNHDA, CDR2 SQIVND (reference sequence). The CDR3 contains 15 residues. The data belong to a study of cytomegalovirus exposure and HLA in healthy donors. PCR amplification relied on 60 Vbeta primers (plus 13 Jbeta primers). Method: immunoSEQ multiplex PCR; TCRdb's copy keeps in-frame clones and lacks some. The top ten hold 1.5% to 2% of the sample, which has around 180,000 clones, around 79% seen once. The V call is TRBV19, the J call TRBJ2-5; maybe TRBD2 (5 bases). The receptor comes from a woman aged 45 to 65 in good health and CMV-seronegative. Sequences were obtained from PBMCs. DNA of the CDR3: TGTGCCAGTAGTTTACGCGGAGGTTCCCAAGAGACCCAGTACTTC. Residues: CASSLRGGSQETQYF.